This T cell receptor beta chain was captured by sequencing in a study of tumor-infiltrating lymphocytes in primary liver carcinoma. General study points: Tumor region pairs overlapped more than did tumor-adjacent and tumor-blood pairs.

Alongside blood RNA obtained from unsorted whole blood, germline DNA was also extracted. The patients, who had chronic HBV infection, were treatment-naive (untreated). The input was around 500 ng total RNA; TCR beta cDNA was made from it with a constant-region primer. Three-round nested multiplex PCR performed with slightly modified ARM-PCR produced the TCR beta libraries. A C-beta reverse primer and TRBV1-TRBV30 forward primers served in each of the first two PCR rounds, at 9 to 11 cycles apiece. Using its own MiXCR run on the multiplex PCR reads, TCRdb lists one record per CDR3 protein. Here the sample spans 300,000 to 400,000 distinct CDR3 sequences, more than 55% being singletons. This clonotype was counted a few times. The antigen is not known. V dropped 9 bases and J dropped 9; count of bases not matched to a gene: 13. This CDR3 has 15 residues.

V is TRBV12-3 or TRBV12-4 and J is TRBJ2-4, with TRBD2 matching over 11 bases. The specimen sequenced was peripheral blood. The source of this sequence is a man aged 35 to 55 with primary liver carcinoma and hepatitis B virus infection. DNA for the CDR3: TGTGCCAGTAACGAAACGACTAGCGGGACGACCATTCAGTACTTC. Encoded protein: CASNETTSGTTIQYF.